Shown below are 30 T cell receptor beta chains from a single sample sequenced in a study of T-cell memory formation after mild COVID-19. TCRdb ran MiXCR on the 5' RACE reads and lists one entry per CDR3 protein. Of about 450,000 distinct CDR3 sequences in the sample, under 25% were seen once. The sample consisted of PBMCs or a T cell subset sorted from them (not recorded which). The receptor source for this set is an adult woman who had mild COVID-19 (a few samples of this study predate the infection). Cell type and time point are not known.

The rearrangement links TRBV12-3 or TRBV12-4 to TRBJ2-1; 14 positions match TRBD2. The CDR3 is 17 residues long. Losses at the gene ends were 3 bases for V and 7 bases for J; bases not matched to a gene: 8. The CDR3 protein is CASSFPGTSGGGNEQFF. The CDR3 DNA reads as TGTGCCAGCAGTTTCCCCGGGACTAGCGGGGGAGGGAATGAGCAGTTCTTC.

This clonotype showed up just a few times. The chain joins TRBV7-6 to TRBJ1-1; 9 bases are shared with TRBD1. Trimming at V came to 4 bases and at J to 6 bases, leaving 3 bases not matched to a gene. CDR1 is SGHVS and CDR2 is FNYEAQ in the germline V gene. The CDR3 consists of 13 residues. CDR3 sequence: CASSSRQGAEAFF. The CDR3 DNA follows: TGTGCCAGCAGCTCAAGACAGGGGGCTGAAGCTTTCTTT.

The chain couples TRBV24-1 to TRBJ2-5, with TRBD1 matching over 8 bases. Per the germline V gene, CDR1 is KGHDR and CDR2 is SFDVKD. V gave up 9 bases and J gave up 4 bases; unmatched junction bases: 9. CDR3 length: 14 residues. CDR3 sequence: CATSRTGSSETQYF. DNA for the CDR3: TGTGCCACCTCCAGGACAGGGTCATCAGAGACCCAGTACTTC.

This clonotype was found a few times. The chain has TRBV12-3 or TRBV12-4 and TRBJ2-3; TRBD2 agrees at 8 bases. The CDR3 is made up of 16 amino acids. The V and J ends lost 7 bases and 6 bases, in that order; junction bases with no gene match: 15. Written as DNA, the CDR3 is TGTGCCAGCACGCGTAGCGGGGCTCCGAGTTGGGATACGCAGTATTTT. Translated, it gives CASTRSGAPSWDTQYF.

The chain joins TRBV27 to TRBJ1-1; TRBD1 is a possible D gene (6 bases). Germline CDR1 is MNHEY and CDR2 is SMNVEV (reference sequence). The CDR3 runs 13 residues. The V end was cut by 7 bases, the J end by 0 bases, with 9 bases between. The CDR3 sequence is CASITGLNTEAFF. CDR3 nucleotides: TGTGCCAGCATCACAGGGTTGAACACTGAAGCTTTCTTT.

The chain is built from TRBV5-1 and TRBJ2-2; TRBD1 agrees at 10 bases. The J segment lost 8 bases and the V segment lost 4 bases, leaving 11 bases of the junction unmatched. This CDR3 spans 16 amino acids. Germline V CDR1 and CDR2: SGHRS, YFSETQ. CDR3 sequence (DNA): TGCGCCAGCAGCAGATGGACAGGGGGTTCGGCGGGGGAGCTGTTTTTT. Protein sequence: CASSRWTGGSAGELFF.

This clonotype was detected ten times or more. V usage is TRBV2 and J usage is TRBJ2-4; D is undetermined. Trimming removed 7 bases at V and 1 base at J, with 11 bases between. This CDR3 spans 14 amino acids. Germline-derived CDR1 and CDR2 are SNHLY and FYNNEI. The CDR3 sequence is CASIIDGAKNIQYF. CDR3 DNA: TGTGCCAGCATTATAGATGGGGCCAAAAACATTCAGTACTTC.

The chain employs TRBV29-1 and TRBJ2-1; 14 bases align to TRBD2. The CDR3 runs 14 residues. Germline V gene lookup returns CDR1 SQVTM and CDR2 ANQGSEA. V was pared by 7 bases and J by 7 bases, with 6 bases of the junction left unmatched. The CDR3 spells CSALTSGGVNEQFF. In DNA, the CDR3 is TGCAGCGCCCTGACTAGCGGGGGGGTGAATGAGCAGTTCTTC.

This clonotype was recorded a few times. CDR3 sequence: CASSLVRVRDRGSNGYTF. The CDR3 DNA reads TGTGCCAGCAGTTTAGTGCGGGTACGGGACAGGGGATCAAATGGCTACACCTTC. This rearrangement joins TRBV12-3 or TRBV12-4 to TRBJ1-2; TRBD1 aligns across 10 bases. V shed 1 base and J 6 bases; nucleotides not matched to a gene: 14. The CDR3 is 18 residues long.

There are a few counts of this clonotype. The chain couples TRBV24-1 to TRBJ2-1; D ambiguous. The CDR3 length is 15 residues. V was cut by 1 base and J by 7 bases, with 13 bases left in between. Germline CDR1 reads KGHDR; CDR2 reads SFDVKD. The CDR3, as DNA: TGTGCCACCAGTGATTTCTCTAGAATGGCTAATGAGCAGTTCTTC. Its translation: CATSDFSRMANEQFF.

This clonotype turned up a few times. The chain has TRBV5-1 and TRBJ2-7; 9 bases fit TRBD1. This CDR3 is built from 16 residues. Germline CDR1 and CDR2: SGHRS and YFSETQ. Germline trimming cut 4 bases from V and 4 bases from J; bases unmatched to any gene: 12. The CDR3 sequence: CASSHKQGAAGYEQYF. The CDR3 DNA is TGCGCCAGCAGCCATAAACAGGGGGCAGCGGGGTACGAGCAGTACTTC.

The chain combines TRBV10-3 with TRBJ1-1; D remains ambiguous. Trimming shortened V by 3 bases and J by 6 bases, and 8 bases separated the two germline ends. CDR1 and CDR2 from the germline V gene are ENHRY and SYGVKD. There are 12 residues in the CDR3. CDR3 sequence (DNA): TGTGCCATCAGTGACTTGCGGGCTGAAGCTTTCTTT. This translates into CAISDLRAEAFF.

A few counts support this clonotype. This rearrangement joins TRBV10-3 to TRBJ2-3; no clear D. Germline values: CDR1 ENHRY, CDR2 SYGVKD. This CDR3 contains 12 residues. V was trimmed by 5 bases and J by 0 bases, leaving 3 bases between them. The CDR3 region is CAISRSTDTQYF. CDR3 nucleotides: TGTGCCATCAGTCGGAGCACAGATACGCAGTATTTT.

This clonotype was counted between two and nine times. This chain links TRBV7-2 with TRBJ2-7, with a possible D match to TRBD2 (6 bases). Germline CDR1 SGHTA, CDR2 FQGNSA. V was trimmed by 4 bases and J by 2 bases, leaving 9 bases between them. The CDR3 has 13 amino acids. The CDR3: CASSYGLTYEQYF. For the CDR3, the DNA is TGTGCCAGCAGCTATGGACTAACCTACGAGCAGTACTTC.

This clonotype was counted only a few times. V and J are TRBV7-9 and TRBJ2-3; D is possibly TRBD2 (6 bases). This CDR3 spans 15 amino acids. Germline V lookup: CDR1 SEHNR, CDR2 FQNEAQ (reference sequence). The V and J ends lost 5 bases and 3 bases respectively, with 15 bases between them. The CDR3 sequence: CASSPGGSGTDTQYF. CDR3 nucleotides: TGTGCCAGCAGCCCCGGGGGTAGCGGAACAGATACGCAGTATTTT. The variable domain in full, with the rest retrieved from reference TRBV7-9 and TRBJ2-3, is DTGVSQNPRHKITKRGQNVTFRCDPISEHNRLYWYRQTLGQGPEFLTYFQNEAQLEKSRLLSDRFSAERPKGSFSTLEIQRTEQGDSAMYLCASSPGGSGTDTQYFGPGTRLTVL.

In nucleotides, the CDR3 is TGTGCCAGCATCGAAGGGGCTCTAGCGGGGTCGACGGAGACCCAGTACTTC. Its protein is CASIEGALAGSTETQYF. J is TRBJ2-5 and V is TRBV12-3 or TRBV12-4; 9 nucleotides agree with TRBD2. Trimming took 7 bases from V and 5 from J; bases not matched to a gene: 17. CDR3 length: 17 residues.

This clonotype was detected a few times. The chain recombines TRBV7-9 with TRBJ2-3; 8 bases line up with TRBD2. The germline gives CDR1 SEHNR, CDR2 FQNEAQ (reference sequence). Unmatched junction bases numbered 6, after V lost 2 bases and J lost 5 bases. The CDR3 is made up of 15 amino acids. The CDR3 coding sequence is TGTGCCAGCAGCTTATCGGCGGGGGGAGGAGATACGCAGTATTTT. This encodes CASSLSAGGGDTQYF. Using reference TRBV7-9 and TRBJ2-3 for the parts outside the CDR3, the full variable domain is DTGVSQNPRHKITKRGQNVTFRCDPISEHNRLYWYRQTLGQGPEFLTYFQNEAQLEKSRLLSDRFSAERPKGSFSTLEIQRTEQGDSAMYLCASSLSAGGGDTQYFGPGTRLTVL.

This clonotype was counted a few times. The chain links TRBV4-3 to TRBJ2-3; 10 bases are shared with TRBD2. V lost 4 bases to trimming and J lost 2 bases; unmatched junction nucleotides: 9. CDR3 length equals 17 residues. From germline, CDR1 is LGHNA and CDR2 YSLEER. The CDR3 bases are TGCGCCAGCAGCCCGCAATCCAGCGGGAGGGCCACAGATACGCAGTATTTT. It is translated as CASSPQSSGRATDTQYF.

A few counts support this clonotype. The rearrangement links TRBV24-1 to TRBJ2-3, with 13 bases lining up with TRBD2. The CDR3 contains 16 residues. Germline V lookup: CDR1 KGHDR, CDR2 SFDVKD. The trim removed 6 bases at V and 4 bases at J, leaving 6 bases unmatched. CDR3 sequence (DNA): TGTGCCACCAGTTGGACTAGCGGGAGTGGGGCAGATACGCAGTATTTT. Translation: CATSWTSGSGADTQYF.

This chain's CDR3 is CASSRRLESGNTIYF. The DNA for the CDR3 is TGCGCCAGCAGCCGTCGACTTGAGTCTGGAAACACCATATATTTT. The chain couples TRBV4-3 to TRBJ1-3; D is undetermined. Between the trimmed V and J ends, which lost 4 bases and 1 base, there was a span of 11 bases. Germline CDR1 reads LGHNA; CDR2 reads YSLEER. The CDR3 runs 15 residues.

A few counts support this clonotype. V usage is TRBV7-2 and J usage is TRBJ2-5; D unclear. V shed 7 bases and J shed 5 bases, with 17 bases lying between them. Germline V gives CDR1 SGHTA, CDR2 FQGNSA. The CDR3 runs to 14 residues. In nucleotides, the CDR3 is TGTGCCAGCACCTCACCCCCCCTGGGGGAGACCCAGTACTTC. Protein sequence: CASTSPPLGETQYF.

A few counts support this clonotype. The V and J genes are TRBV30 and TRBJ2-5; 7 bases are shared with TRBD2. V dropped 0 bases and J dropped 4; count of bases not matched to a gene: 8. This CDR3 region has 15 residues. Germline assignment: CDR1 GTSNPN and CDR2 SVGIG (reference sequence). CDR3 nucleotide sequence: TGTGCCTGGAGTGTACCGCGGGGGTTTGCAGAGACCCAGTACTTC. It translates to CAWSVPRGFAETQYF.

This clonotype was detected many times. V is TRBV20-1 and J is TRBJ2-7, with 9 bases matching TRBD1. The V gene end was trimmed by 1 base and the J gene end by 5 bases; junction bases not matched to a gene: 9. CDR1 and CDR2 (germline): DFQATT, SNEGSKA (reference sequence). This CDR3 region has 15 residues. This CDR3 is CSARVQGALRDEQYF. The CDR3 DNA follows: TGCAGTGCTAGAGTACAGGGGGCGCTTAGAGACGAGCAGTACTTC.

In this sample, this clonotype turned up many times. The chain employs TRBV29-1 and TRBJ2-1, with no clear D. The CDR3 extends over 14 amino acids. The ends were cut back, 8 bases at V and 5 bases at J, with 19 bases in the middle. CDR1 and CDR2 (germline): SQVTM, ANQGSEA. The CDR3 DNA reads TGCAGCTCAATAAAATTCGGGTTTAACAATGAGCAGTTCTTC. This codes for CSSIKFGFNNEQFF.

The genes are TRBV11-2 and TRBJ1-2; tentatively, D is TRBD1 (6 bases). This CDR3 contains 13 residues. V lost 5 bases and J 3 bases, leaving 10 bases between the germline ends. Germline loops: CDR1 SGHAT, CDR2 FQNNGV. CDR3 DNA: TGTGCCAGCAGCGAAACAGGGTACTATGGCTACACCTTC. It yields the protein CASSETGYYGYTF.

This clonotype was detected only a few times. DNA of the CDR3: TGTGCCAGCAGCTTAGAACTAAACACCGGGGAGCTGTTTTTT. Its translation is CASSLELNTGELFF. This chain uses TRBV7-2 with TRBJ2-2; D gene ambiguous. Trimming shortened V by 1 base and J by 2 bases, and 5 bases separated the two germline ends. This CDR3 comprises 14 residues. The germline V gene has CDR1 SGHTA and CDR2 FQGNSA. Together with reference TRBV7-2 and TRBJ2-2, the CDR3 gives the full variable domain: GAGVSQSPSNKVTEKGKDVELRCDPISGHTALYWYRQSLGQGLEFLIYFQGNSAPDKSGLPSDRFSAERTGGSVSTLTIQRTQQEDSAVYLCASSLELNTGELFFGEGSRLTVL.

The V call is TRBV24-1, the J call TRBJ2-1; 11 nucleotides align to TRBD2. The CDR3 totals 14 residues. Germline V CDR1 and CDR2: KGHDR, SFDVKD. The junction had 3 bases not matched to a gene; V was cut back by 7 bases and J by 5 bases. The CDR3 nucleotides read TGTGCCACCAGCCTAGCGGGGGGAAACAATGAGCAGTTCTTC. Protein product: CATSLAGGNNEQFF.

In DNA form, the CDR3 reads TGCGCCAGCAGCCCCGTCGGGGAGGGCCACTATGAGCAGTTCTTC. It encodes CASSPVGEGHYEQFF. This chain uses TRBV5-1 with TRBJ2-1; 7 nucleotides agree with TRBD2. V lost 4 bases and J lost 8; bases outside the gene matches: 12. This CDR3 comprises 15 residues. CDR1 SGHRS and CDR2 YFSETQ come from the germline V gene.

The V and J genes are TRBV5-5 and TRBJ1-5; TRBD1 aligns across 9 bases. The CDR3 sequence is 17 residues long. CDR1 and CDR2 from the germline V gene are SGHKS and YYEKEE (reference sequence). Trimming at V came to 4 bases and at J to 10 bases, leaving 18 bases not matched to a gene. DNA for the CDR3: TGTGCCAGCAGCACCTCACAGGGGGCCGGGCATGGTGGACCCCAGCATTTT. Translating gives CASSTSQGAGHGGPQHF.

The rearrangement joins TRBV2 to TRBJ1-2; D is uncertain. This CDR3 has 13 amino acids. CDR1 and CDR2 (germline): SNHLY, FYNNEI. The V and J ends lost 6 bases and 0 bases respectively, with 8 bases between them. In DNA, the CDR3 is TGTGCCAGCAGAGTGACCGCTAACTATGGCTACACCTTC. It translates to CASRVTANYGYTF.